The source of this T cell receptor (beta chain) is a study of blood T cell repertoires in COVID-19. The V end was cut by 0 bases, the J end by 0 bases, with 4 bases between. The CDR3 sequence is 14 residues long. From germline, CDR1 is SGHNT and CDR2 YYREEE (reference sequence). Assay used: immunoSEQ multiplex PCR; TCRdb lists only in-frame clones, some missing. The data contain fewer than 400,000 clones, 89% of them singletons. Sequencing used PBMCs or T cells enriched from blood (not recorded which). V is TRBV5-4 and J is TRBJ1-3; D uncertain. The sequence was collected from a man aged 60-69 years who had recovered from COVID-19. CDR3 protein: CASSLDYSGNTIYF. As DNA, the CDR3 is TGTGCCAGCAGCTTGGACTACTCTGGAAACACCATATATTTT.